This T cell receptor beta chain was obtained from a study of spatial heterogeneity in lung cancer. Across the study: The library had UMIs, and each TCR and UMI pair averaged more than ten raw reads.

Each TCR cDNA molecule carried a unique molecular identifier. TCRdb re-analysed the 5' RACE reads in MiXCR, keeping a single row per CDR3 protein. The table records about 26,000 distinct CDR3 sequences, 9.5% to 15% of them present only once. Time point given: sample taken at primary tumor resection. Sequencing of whole RNA from tumor, nontumor lung or frozen PBMC involved no sorting. The approximately 70 donors had untreated early-stage non-small cell lung cancer. This clonotype was recorded at least ten times. Trimming removed 2 bases at V and 2 bases at J, with 14 bases between. This CDR3 comprises 16 residues. The germline CDR1 and CDR2 sequences are SEHNR and FQNEAQ (reference sequence).

This sequence joins TRBV7-9 and TRBJ2-3, with no clear D. The receptor was isolated from a female donor with early-stage non-small cell lung cancer. The sequencing here drew on PBMCs, taken at surgery. The CDR3 region has the DNA TGTGCCAGCAGCTTAATTCGGAGTGGTACCACAGATACGCAGTATTTT. Translated: CASSLIRSGTTDTQYF.